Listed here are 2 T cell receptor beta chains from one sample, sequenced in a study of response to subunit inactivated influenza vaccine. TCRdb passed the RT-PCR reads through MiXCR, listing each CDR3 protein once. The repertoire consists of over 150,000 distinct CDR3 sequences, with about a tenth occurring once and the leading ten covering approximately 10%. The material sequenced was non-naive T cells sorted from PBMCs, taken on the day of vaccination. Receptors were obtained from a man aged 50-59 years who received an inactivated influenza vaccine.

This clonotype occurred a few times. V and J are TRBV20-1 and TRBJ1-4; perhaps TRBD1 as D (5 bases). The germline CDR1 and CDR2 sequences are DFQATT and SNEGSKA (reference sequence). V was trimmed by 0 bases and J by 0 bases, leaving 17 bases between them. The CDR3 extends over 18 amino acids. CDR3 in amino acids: CSAREPRGLSSTNEKLFF. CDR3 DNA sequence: TGCAGTGCTAGAGAACCGAGGGGATTGTCTTCAACTAATGAAAAACTGTTTTTT.

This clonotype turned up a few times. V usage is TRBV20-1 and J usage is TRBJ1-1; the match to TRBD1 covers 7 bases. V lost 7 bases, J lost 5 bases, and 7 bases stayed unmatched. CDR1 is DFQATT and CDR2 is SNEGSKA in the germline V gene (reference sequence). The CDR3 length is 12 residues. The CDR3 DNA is TGCAGTGGGAACCAGGGGGGTACTGAAGCTTTCTTT. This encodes CSGNQGGTEAFF.